A selection of T cell receptor beta chains follows, all from one sample in a study of blood T cells in healthy people across ages. TCRdb used MiXCR to reprocess the 5' RACE reads, holding one entry per CDR3 protein. Of approximately 1,000,000 distinct CDR3 sequences in the sample, around two fifths are singletons; the top ten hold 13%. Sample: blood. Every receptor here comes from a man younger than 30 in good health. Each CDR3 is given without its conserved first and last residue.

j_gene: .
v_gene: TRBV12-3/TRBV12-4
len: 13
CDR3aa: ASSLDQGGPYEQY

j_gene: TRBJ1-1
v_gene: TRBV6-2/TRBV6-3
len: 12
CDR3aa: ASRRGHQNTEAF

j_gene: TRBJ2-5
v_gene: TRBV27
len: 14
CDR3aa: ASSFSVRHLQETQY

j_gene: TRBJ1-2
v_gene: TRBV4-3
len: 13
CDR3aa: ASSQESISRGGYT

j_gene: TRBJ2-1
v_gene: TRBV7-2
len: 10
CDR3aa: ASSPMGNEQF

j_gene: TRBJ2-5
v_gene: TRBV29-1
len: 12
CDR3aa: SVEVGTTQETQY

j_gene: TRBJ2-1
v_gene: TRBV7-9
len: 14
CDR3aa: ASSRTGGLPYNEQF

j_gene: TRBJ2-1
v_gene: TRBV12-3/TRBV12-4
len: 14
CDR3aa: ASTLWGAQIYNEQF

j_gene: TRBJ1-1
v_gene: TRBV6-6
len: 14
CDR3aa: ASSTSGGPMNTEAF

j_gene: TRBJ2-1
v_gene: TRBV4-3
len: 15
CDR3aa: ASSQDLDRSVHNEQF

j_gene: TRBJ1-5
v_gene: TRBV6-5
len: 13
CDR3aa: ASSSRQGRKQPQH

j_gene: TRBJ2-3
v_gene: TRBV4-3
len: 14
CDR3aa: ASSQDGRSRTDTQY

j_gene: TRBJ2-3
v_gene: TRBV4-3
len: 14
CDR3aa: ASSHETSGVTDTQY

j_gene: TRBJ1-2
v_gene: TRBV6-6
len: 13
CDR3aa: ASSYGQGPNYGYT

j_gene: TRBJ1-4
v_gene: TRBV4-3
len: 13
CDR3aa: ASSQDLSSSEKLF

j_gene: TRBJ2-3
v_gene: TRBV20-1
len: 12
CDR3aa: SARLAGAADTQY

j_gene: TRBJ1-2
v_gene: TRBV10-3
len: 12
CDR3aa: AIRTGLPIYGYT

j_gene: TRBJ1-5
v_gene: TRBV6-6
len: 15
CDR3aa: ASSYLIGGQGNQPQH

j_gene: TRBJ1-1
v_gene: TRBV30
len: 11
CDR3aa: AWSPQGNTEAF

j_gene: TRBJ1-5
v_gene: TRBV2
len: 15
CDR3aa: ASSETGTVHSNQPQH

j_gene: TRBJ2-7
v_gene: TRBV6-5
len: 11
CDR3aa: ASSEQGTYEQY

j_gene: TRBJ2-7
v_gene: TRBV11-2
len: 10
CDR3aa: ASLGQPYEQY

j_gene: TRBJ2-7
v_gene: TRBV27
len: 14
CDR3aa: ASSSPIRTGGYEQY

j_gene: TRBJ2-2
v_gene: TRBV20-1
len: 12
CDR3aa: SASGTANTGELF

j_gene: TRBJ2-1
v_gene: TRBV13
len: 16
CDR3aa: ASSLGVGSGGPYNEQF

j_gene: TRBJ1-1
v_gene: TRBV20-1
len: 14
CDR3aa: SARDRGDGRNTEAF

j_gene: TRBJ2-1
v_gene: TRBV4-1
len: 12
CDR3aa: ASSPRLHDNEQF

j_gene: TRBJ2-7
v_gene: TRBV30
len: 12
CDR3aa: AWSEQGSVDPQY

j_gene: TRBJ2-3
v_gene: TRBV12-3/TRBV12-4
len: 9
CDR3aa: ASSLLYTQY

j_gene: TRBJ2-3
v_gene: TRBV10-3
len: 10
CDR3aa: AISPSGDTQY

j_gene: TRBJ2-5
v_gene: TRBV5-1
len: 13
CDR3aa: ASSWTGRRQETQY

j_gene: TRBJ1-1
v_gene: TRBV27
len: 12
CDR3aa: ASGPRQIYIEAF

j_gene: TRBJ2-6
v_gene: TRBV5-1
len: 13
CDR3aa: ASSLYTWGANVLT

j_gene: TRBJ1-1
v_gene: TRBV20-1
len: 12
CDR3aa: SANRQGGYTEAF

j_gene: TRBJ2-1
v_gene: TRBV7-2
len: 9
CDR3aa: ASSLQPWQF

j_gene: TRBJ2-1
v_gene: TRBV14
len: 15
CDR3aa: ASSQDRLAGSEGEQF

j_gene: TRBJ2-7
v_gene: TRBV20-1
len: 12
CDR3aa: SAGGGGSYNEQY

j_gene: TRBJ1-1
v_gene: TRBV6-1
len: 14
CDR3aa: ASSRGEGGLNTEAF

j_gene: TRBJ2-3
v_gene: TRBV2
len: 15
CDR3aa: ASVENQGRSIRDTQY

j_gene: TRBJ2-1
v_gene: TRBV20-1
len: 13
CDR3aa: SARAPGRAYNEQF

j_gene: TRBJ1-1
v_gene: TRBV12-3/TRBV12-4
len: 14
CDR3aa: ASSSAPGQGNTGAF

j_gene: TRBJ2-5
v_gene: TRBV3-1
len: 16
CDR3aa: ASSQDRRTSGYQETQY

j_gene: TRBJ2-7
v_gene: TRBV20-1
len: 10
CDR3aa: SASLVRYEQY

j_gene: TRBJ2-5
v_gene: TRBV29-1
len: 8
CDR3aa: SVFQETQY

j_gene: TRBJ2-3
v_gene: TRBV20-1
len: 14
CDR3aa: SARVPGLAHTDTQY

j_gene: TRBJ2-1
v_gene: TRBV3-1
len: 12
CDR3aa: ASSQEGVNNEQF

j_gene: TRBJ1-1
v_gene: TRBV5-1
len: 12
CDR3aa: ASSAQAGNTEAF

j_gene: TRBJ2-5
v_gene: TRBV20-1
len: 11
CDR3aa: SAETGAQETQY

j_gene: TRBJ1-4
v_gene: TRBV7-2
len: 12
CDR3aa: TSREGDGNEKLF

j_gene: TRBJ2-1
v_gene: TRBV24-1
len: 14
CDR3aa: ATSDTSGGLYNEQF

j_gene: TRBJ1-1
v_gene: TRBV6-5
len: 13
CDR3aa: ASSYSTGLRTEAF